The rows below give T cell receptor beta chains drawn from one sample of a study of blood T cell repertoires in COVID-19. The table came from immunoSEQ multiplex PCR; TCRdb's copy has only in-frame clones and leaves some out. This table has over 150,000 clones, 80% to 85% appearing once. The sequenced sample consisted of peripheral blood. Receptors originate from a woman aged 65 to 85 with COVID-19, enrolled during active disease. The CDR3 runs from the conserved cysteine through the conserved F or W. Each record gives: D gene, J gene, CDR3 length, V gene, clone size, CDR3 protein, CDR3 DNA. The D gene is left open where the match is weak. Expanded clones get a size class; other rows say once, few or many, or leave the size out.

D gene: TRBD2; J gene: TRBJ2-2; CDR3 length: 18; V gene: TRBV3-1/TRBV3-2; clone size: .; CDR3 protein: CASSPLRGREGRVGELFF; CDR3 DNA: TGTGCCAGCAGCCCTCTACGCGGGCGGGAGGGCCGGGTCGGGGAGCTGTTTTTT
D gene: .; J gene: TRBJ1-3; CDR3 length: 14; V gene: TRBV20-1; clone size: .; CDR3 protein: CSASVGSLGNTIYF; CDR3 DNA: TGCAGTGCTAGTGTTGGGAGTTTAGGAAACACCATATATTTT
D gene: TRBD1; J gene: TRBJ2-2; CDR3 length: 16; V gene: TRBV7-8; clone size: .; CDR3 protein: CASSLYSQGAHGELFF; CDR3 DNA: TGTGCCAGCAGCTTATATTCCCAGGGGGCGCACGGGGAGCTGTTTTTT
D gene: TRBD1; J gene: TRBJ1-6; CDR3 length: 14; V gene: TRBV4-2; clone size: few; CDR3 protein: CASGWTGTNSPLHF; CDR3 DNA: TGTGCCAGCGGGTGGACAGGGACTAATTCACCCCTCCACTTT
D gene: .; J gene: TRBJ2-1; CDR3 length: 16; V gene: TRBV13; clone size: .; CDR3 protein: CASSSRGAGLAIEQFF; CDR3 DNA: TGTGCCAGCAGTTCCCGGGGGGCAGGGCTGGCGATTGAGCAGTTCTTC
D gene: TRBD1; J gene: TRBJ2-1; CDR3 length: 17; V gene: TRBV7-8; clone size: .; CDR3 protein: CASSSGTGGRLYNEQFF; CDR3 DNA: TGTGCCAGCAGCTCCGGGACAGGGGGCAGATTATACAATGAGCAGTTCTTC
D gene: .; J gene: TRBJ2-7; CDR3 length: 15; V gene: TRBV11-3; clone size: .; CDR3 protein: CASSFGAGHQDEQYF; CDR3 DNA: TGTGCCAGCAGCTTTGGGGCAGGGCATCAAGACGAGCAGTACTTC
D gene: .; J gene: TRBJ2-3; CDR3 length: 15; V gene: TRBV9; clone size: .; CDR3 protein: CASSVRGRDSDTQYF; CDR3 DNA: TGTGCCAGCAGCGTACGCGGCAGGGATTCAGATACGCAGTATTTT
D gene: TRBD2; J gene: TRBJ2-7; CDR3 length: 15; V gene: TRBV19; clone size: .; CDR3 protein: CASSTGLAGAYEQYF; CDR3 DNA: TGTGCCAGTAGTACGGGACTAGCGGGAGCTTACGAGCAGTACTTC
D gene: TRBD2; J gene: TRBJ2-1; CDR3 length: 17; V gene: TRBV5-1; clone size: .; CDR3 protein: CASSSERTSGGLNEQFF; CDR3 DNA: TGCGCCAGCAGCTCCGAAAGGACTAGCGGGGGACTCAATGAGCAGTTCTTC
D gene: TRBD2; J gene: TRBJ2-1; CDR3 length: 14; V gene: TRBV2; clone size: .; CDR3 protein: CASSAGTRDNEQFF; CDR3 DNA: TGTGCCAGCAGTGCCGGGACTAGGGACAATGAGCAGTTCTTC